The 17 T cell receptor beta chains below were found in one sample sequenced in a study of blood T cell repertoires in COVID-19 (dated by TCRdb to 2019 to 2021). The method was the immunoSEQ multiplex PCR assay. TCRdb carries this immuneACCESS record with in-frame sequences only. Its versions omit some clonotypes, under half of them owing to an unresolved V gene in the studies checked, with the rest unexplained. The sample table contains 250,000 to 350,000 clones; only one count was recorded for around 88% of them. The ten largest clones add up to 5.5% to 8.5% of the sample. The sequencing sample was made of peripheral blood. These TCRs come from a woman aged 25 to 39 who had recovered from COVID-19.

In regard to this clone: The same CDR3 can be traced to other DNA sequences in this sample. The chain recombines TRBV20-1 with TRBJ1-1, with a possible D match to TRBD1 (5 bases). Germline V CDR1 and CDR2: DFQATT, SNEGSKA (reference sequence). The length of the CDR3 is 11 residues. The ends were cut back, 5 bases at V and 4 bases at J, with 8 bases in the middle. The CDR3 sequence is CSAPGGTEAFF. The CDR3 region has the DNA TGCAGTGCTCCGGGGGGCACTGAAGCTTTCTTT.

The rearrangement links TRBV4-1 to TRBJ1-2; maybe TRBD1 (5 bases). Germline CDR1 is MGHRA and CDR2 is YSYEKL. The CDR3 is made up of 13 amino acids. Trimming shortened V by 1 base and J by 7 bases, and 10 bases separated the two germline ends. CDR3 region: CASSQVGGFGYTF. CDR3 nucleotides: TGCGCCAGCAGCCAAGTGGGGGGGTTTGGCTACACCTTC.

The chain combines TRBV25-1 with TRBJ2-5; tentative D call: TRBD2 (6 bases). The V and J ends lost 3 bases and 5 bases respectively, with 22 bases between them. The CDR3 has 17 residues. Germline V gene lookup returns CDR1 MGHDK and CDR2 SYGVNS. CDR3 nucleotides: TGTGCCAGCAGTGATGGACGTTTAGGCAGAGGAGGGGAGACCCAGTACTTC. This sequence encodes CASSDGRLGRGGETQYF.

The chain employs TRBV5-6 and TRBJ1-1; no clear D gene. In germline, CDR1 is SGHDT, CDR2 YYEEEE. The CDR3 is 12 amino acids. V was cut by 4 bases and J by 3 bases, with 7 bases left in between. The CDR3 spells CASSEEYTEAFF. CDR3 coding DNA: TGTGCCAGCAGCGAGGAGTACACTGAAGCTTTCTTT.

The rearrangement links TRBV4-2 to TRBJ1-2, with TRBD1 as a possible D gene (5 bases). The CDR3 spans 16 residues. V gave up 4 bases and J gave up 2 bases, with 17 bases separating them. CDR1 LGHNA and CDR2 YNFKEQ come from the germline V gene. CDR3 residues: CASSLPGGSSNYGYTF. The CDR3 nucleotides are TGTGCCAGCAGCCTCCCCGGGGGGAGCTCAAACTATGGCTACACCTTC.

The chain combines TRBV9 with TRBJ2-3; D call uncertain. Trimming pared 2 bases from V and 0 bases from J, leaving 4 bases between. The CDR3 consists of 13 residues. Germline V lookup: CDR1 SGDLS, CDR2 YYNGEE. CDR3 DNA sequence: TGTGCCAGCAGCGTTACTAGCACAGATACGCAGTATTTT. As protein: CASSVTSTDTQYF.

The V call is TRBV5-1, the J call TRBJ1-6; 9 nucleotides match TRBD1. Germline V lookup: CDR1 SGHRS, CDR2 YFSETQ. Trimming cost V 3 bases and J 7 bases; bases outside gene matches: 5. CDR3 length equals 15 residues. In DNA, the CDR3 is TGCGCCAGCAGCTCATGGACAGGGGACAATTCACCCCTCCACTTT. Translating gives CASSSWTGDNSPLHF. Together with reference TRBV5-1 and TRBJ1-6, the CDR3 gives the full variable domain: KAGVTQTPRYLIKTRGQQVTLSCSPISGHRSVSWYQQTPGQGLQFLFEYFSETQRNKGNFPGRFSGRQFSNSRSEMNVSTLELGDSALYLCASSSWTGDNSPLHFGNGTRLTVT.

In its sample, this clone was seen a few times. V usage is TRBV2 and J usage is TRBJ1-2, with a possible D match to TRBD1 (6 bases). Germline CDR1 and CDR2: SNHLY and FYNNEI. The CDR3 extends over 13 amino acids. V lost 5 bases to trimming and J lost 4 bases, with 11 bases between them. The CDR3 DNA follows: TGTGCCAGCAGTCTACAGGGCTCCTATGGCTACACCTTC. Protein sequence: CASSLQGSYGYTF.

The V call is TRBV7-9, the J call TRBJ1-4; TRBD1 matches 7 bases. With V trimmed by 3 bases and J by 6 bases, 7 bases remained unmatched. The CDR3 contains 15 residues. The V gene's germline CDR1 is SEHNR and CDR2 FQNEAQ (reference sequence). The CDR3 DNA follows: TGTGCCAGCAGCTTGTGGACAGGTTCAGATGAAAAACTGTTTTTT. Amino acid sequence: CASSLWTGSDEKLFF.

V gene TRBV9 combines with J gene TRBJ2-7, with 7 bases aligning to TRBD1. This CDR3 contains 16 residues. Germline V lookup: CDR1 SGDLS, CDR2 YYNGEE. V dropped 4 bases and J dropped 1; count of bases not matched to a gene: 11. In nucleotides, the CDR3 is TGTGCCAGCAGCACCCCAGTGACAGGGTATTCCTACGAGCAGTACTTC. Translation gives CASSTPVTGYSYEQYF.

This clone was seen only once. The chain employs TRBV28 and TRBJ2-7; TRBD1 is a possible D gene (6 bases). V lost 2 bases and J 1 base, leaving 12 bases between the germline ends. Germline V gives CDR1 MDHEN, CDR2 SYDVKM. CDR3 length: 15 amino acids. CDR3 amino acids: CASSLLTGRSYEQYF. The CDR3 bases are TGTGCCAGCAGTTTACTTACAGGGCGGTCCTACGAGCAGTACTTC.

There are a few counts of this clone. This chain connects TRBV18 to TRBJ1-3; no clear D. Between the trimmed V and J ends, which lost 1 base and 2 bases, there was a span of 15 bases. The CDR3 runs 17 residues. Germline V gene lookup returns CDR1 KGHSH and CDR2 LQKENI. CDR3 amino acids: CASSPLGERVTGNTIYF. The CDR3 region has the DNA TGTGCCAGCTCACCACTCGGAGAACGAGTAACTGGAAACACCATATATTTT.

The chain joins TRBV5-1 to TRBJ2-1; maybe TRBD1 (6 bases). Germline-derived CDR1 and CDR2 are SGHRS and YFSETQ. The CDR3 totals 16 residues. V was pared by 3 bases and J by 0 bases, with 13 bases between. The CDR3 loop reads CASSWDTFSSYNEQFF. CDR3 sequence (DNA): TGCGCCAGCAGCTGGGACACATTTTCCTCCTACAATGAGCAGTTCTTC.

The chain carries TRBV19 and TRBJ1-2; the D gene is possibly TRBD1 (5 bases). The CDR3 loop spans 12 amino acids. V lost 7 bases to trimming and J lost 6 bases, with 12 bases between them. Looked up from germline, CDR1 is LNHDA and CDR2 is SQIVND (reference sequence). The CDR3 spells CASNDRLDGYTF. The CDR3 DNA reads TGTGCCAGTAATGACAGACTTGATGGCTACACCTTC.

This clone was seen once. The chain uses TRBV28 and TRBJ2-7; TRBD2 agrees at 9 bases. The CDR3 covers 14 residues. The germline V gene has CDR1 MDHEN and CDR2 SYDVKM. V lost 5 bases and J lost 2; bases outside the gene matches: 4. The CDR3 here is CASSVLAGPYEQYF. The CDR3 DNA reads TGTGCCAGCAGTGTTCTAGCGGGGCCCTACGAGCAGTACTTC.

The gene calls are TRBV6-2 or TRBV6-3 and TRBJ1-2, with a possible D match to TRBD1 (5 bases). Germline-derived CDR1 and CDR2 are MNHEY and SVGEGT. This CDR3 comprises 19 residues. V was trimmed by 2 bases and J by 1 base, leaving 23 bases between them. CDR3 sequence (DNA): TGTGCCAGCAGTTACCATCCTAAAGGTTTAGGGGCCTATAACTATGGCTACACCTTC. Translation: CASSYHPKGLGAYNYGYTF.

The V call is TRBV13, the J call TRBJ1-1, with TRBD1 matching 7 bases. The CDR3 loop spans 14 amino acids. J gave up 5 bases and V 6 bases, and 9 bases lay outside the gene matches. Germline assignment: CDR1 PRHDT and CDR2 FYEKMQ (reference sequence). The CDR3 nucleotides read TGTGCCAGCAGTGAGGGGGCGCGCGATACTGAAGCTTTCTTT. This sequence encodes CASSEGARDTEAFF.